These 18 T cell receptor beta chains were all obtained from the same sample, sequenced in a study of cytomegalovirus exposure and HLA in healthy donors (dated by TCRdb to 2016 to 2017). Library construction relied on the immunoSEQ multiplex PCR assay. For the multiplex PCR, a mixture combining 60 forward primers for TCR Vbeta segments and 13 reverse primers for TCR Jbeta segments was used. TCRdb stores this immuneACCESS table with in-frame sequences only. Part of the clones is absent; in the studies checked, under half of the shortfall reflects unresolved V genes, and no reason is known for the rest. Here the sample has over 100,000 clones; 80% occur a single time. The ten largest clones add up to 5% to 6% of the sample. Input material: PBMCs. The receptors originated from a man aged 25-40 years in good health and CMV-seronegative.

The chain recombines TRBV27 with TRBJ2-6; maybe TRBD1 (5 bases). Germline assignment: CDR1 MNHEY and CDR2 SMNVEV (reference sequence). V lost 2 bases, J lost 2 bases, and 10 bases lay in between. This CDR3 region has 16 residues. CDR3 amino acids: CASSLNGAAGANVLTF. In DNA form, the CDR3 reads TGTGCCAGCAGTTTAAATGGGGCGGCTGGGGCCAACGTCCTGACTTTC.

The chain is built from TRBV30 and TRBJ2-5; D gene unclear. This CDR3 has 12 amino acids. V lost 5 bases, J lost 4 bases, and 11 bases lay in between. Germline CDR1 is GTSNPN and CDR2 is SVGIG (reference sequence). CDR3 nucleotides: TGTGCCTGGCAGCGTGATGGAGAGACCCAGTACTTC. This codes for CAWQRDGETQYF.

This clone is a singleton in its sample. The genes are TRBV28 and TRBJ1-1, with no clear D. From germline, CDR1 is MDHEN and CDR2 SYDVKM. This CDR3 comprises 13 residues. Between the trimmed V and J ends, which lost 7 bases and 5 bases, there was a span of 14 bases. The CDR3 sequence: CASTSPGRTEAFF. CDR3 sequence (DNA): TGTGCCAGCACCTCCCCGGGAAGAACTGAAGCTTTCTTT.

The chain couples TRBV29-1 to TRBJ1-2; D not certain. Looked up from germline, CDR1 is SQVTM and CDR2 is ANQGSEA. Trimming cost V 7 bases and J 4 bases, with 10 bases left between them. CDR3 length: 11 amino acids. This CDR3 reads CSGGGTYGYTF. The CDR3 coding sequence is TGCAGCGGGGGAGGAACCTATGGCTACACCTTC.

The chain has TRBV5-1 and TRBJ1-4; 9 bases are a match to TRBD1. Germline CDR1 SGHRS, CDR2 YFSETQ. The CDR3 contains 15 residues. V lost 3 bases, J lost 3 bases, and 3 bases stayed unmatched. The DNA for the CDR3 is TGCGCCAGCAGCTCGGACAGGGGCTCTAATGAAAAACTGTTTTTT. Its protein product is CASSSDRGSNEKLFF.

V usage is TRBV7-9 and J usage is TRBJ2-1, with 13 positions matching TRBD2. Germline loops: CDR1 SEHNR, CDR2 FQNEAQ (reference sequence). V gave up 5 bases and J gave up 8 bases; unmatched junction bases: 9. This CDR3 is built from 16 residues. CDR3 bases: TGTGCCAGCAGCACTATGACTAGCGGGAGGAGGTATGAGCAGTTCTTC. Its translation is CASSTMTSGRRYEQFF. The complete variable domain, with remaining parts taken from reference TRBV7-9 and TRBJ2-1, reads DTGVSQNPRHKITKRGQNVTFRCDPISEHNRLYWYRQTLGQGPEFLTYFQNEAQLEKSRLLSDRFSAERPKGSFSTLEIQRTEQGDSAMYLCASSTMTSGRRYEQFFGPGTRLTVL.

This clone came up many times. The genes are TRBV5-1 and TRBJ1-2, with TRBD1 matching 11 bases. CDR3 length: 15 residues. From germline, CDR1 is SGHRS and CDR2 YFSETQ. V shed 4 bases and J 4 bases; nucleotides not matched to a gene: 6. This CDR3 reads CASSVRTGGFYGYTF. In nucleotides, the CDR3 is TGCGCCAGCAGCGTGCGGACAGGGGGCTTCTATGGCTACACCTTC.

This rearrangement joins TRBV7-6 to TRBJ1-6, with 10 bases lining up with TRBD1. This CDR3 contains 18 residues. V shed 1 base and J 2 bases; nucleotides not matched to a gene: 5. Germline V CDR1 and CDR2: SGHVS, FNYEAQ. CDR3 DNA sequence: TGTGCCAGCAGCTTAGGGGACAGGGGTGCCGCCTATAATTCACCCCTCCACTTT. This gives the protein CASSLGDRGAAYNSPLHF.

The chain carries TRBV6-5 and TRBJ2-7; D is perhaps TRBD2 (5 bases). CDR3 length: 11 residues. V was trimmed by 7 bases and J by 5 bases, leaving 9 bases between them. Germline CDR1 MNHEY, CDR2 SVGAGI. The CDR3 DNA reads TGTGCCAGCAAGACTAACAACGAGCAGTACTTC. Its protein product is CASKTNNEQYF.

The rearrangement uses TRBV4-2 and TRBJ2-7; 9 nucleotides align to TRBD2. Trimming took 1 base from V and 5 from J; bases not matched to a gene: 6. The germline gives CDR1 LGHNA, CDR2 YNFKEQ. The CDR3 spans 15 residues. The CDR3 DNA reads as TGTGCCAGCAGCCAAGCAGCGGGAGGTCCCCACGAGCAGTACTTC. Its protein product is CASSQAAGGPHEQYF.

The rearrangement joins TRBV19 to TRBJ1-4; tentatively, D is TRBD1 (6 bases). From germline, CDR1 is LNHDA and CDR2 SQIVND (reference sequence). Trimming took off 6 bases at V and 0 bases at J, with 17 bases between the two ends. The CDR3 covers 17 residues. The CDR3 region is CASRPTGTRPTNEKLFF. Written as DNA, the CDR3 is TGTGCCAGTAGACCCACCGGGACAAGGCCAACTAATGAAAAACTGTTTTTT.

The chain carries TRBV7-2 and TRBJ2-5; 8 nucleotides align to TRBD1. Germline CDR1 is SGHTA and CDR2 is FQGNSA. The length of the CDR3 is 14 residues. J was trimmed by 5 bases and V by 5 bases; bases with no gene match: 7. The CDR3 here is CASSVAGGGETQYF. CDR3 bases: TGTGCCAGCAGCGTCGCAGGGGGCGGGGAGACCCAGTACTTC.

This rearrangement joins TRBV5-6 to TRBJ2-3, with unresolved D. Trimming removed 4 bases from V and 7 bases from J, with 13 bases in between. The CDR3 spans 13 residues. The germline V gene encodes CDR1 SGHDT and CDR2 YYEEEE. The CDR3 DNA is TGTGCCAGCAGCCTTTCAGGTCACCATACGCAGTATTTT. This encodes CASSLSGHHTQYF.

J is TRBJ2-7 and V is TRBV6-6, with D uncertain. Trimming cost V 0 bases and J 4 bases, with 7 bases left between them. This CDR3 has 13 amino acids. Germline loops: CDR1 MNHNY, CDR2 SVGAGI (reference sequence). CDR3 nucleotides: TGTGCCAGCAGTTACTCGGCGGATTACGAGCAGTACTTC. It specifies CASSYSADYEQYF.

The rearrangement joins TRBV10-3 to TRBJ1-2; D gene unclear. The V and J ends lost 4 bases and 3 bases respectively, with 9 bases between them. This CDR3 is 13 amino acids long. Germline V gene lookup returns CDR1 ENHRY and CDR2 SYGVKD. This CDR3 reads CAISGVSDYGYTF. CDR3 sequence (DNA): TGTGCCATCAGTGGTGTTTCAGACTATGGCTACACCTTC.

The chain recombines TRBV9 with TRBJ2-4, with 9 bases fitting TRBD1. The germline gives CDR1 SGDLS, CDR2 YYNGEE. The CDR3 consists of 16 residues. V dropped 4 bases and J dropped 2; count of bases not matched to a gene: 7. This chain's CDR3 is CASSSTGTGTKNIQYF. The CDR3 nucleotides read TGTGCCAGCAGCTCCACCGGGACAGGGACCAAAAACATTCAGTACTTC.

To note about this clone: Sequence at one end of the junction differs from germline and may be a read error. The same CDR3 also results from other DNA sequences found in this sample. The chain joins TRBV2 to TRBJ1-6, with a weak D call TRBD1 (6 bases). From germline, CDR1 is SNHLY and CDR2 FYNNEI. This CDR3 is built from 14 residues. CDR3 amino acids: CASEAGANNSPLHF. Here the CDR3 DNA reads TGTGCCAGTGAGGCAGGGGCGAATAATTCCCCCCTCCACTTT.

Here the CDR3 DNA reads TGTGCCAGCAGCCAAGATCAGGGGGCCAGCACAGATACGCAGTATTTT. Translation gives CASSQDQGASTDTQYF. The V call is TRBV4-2, the J call TRBJ2-3; 8 bases are a match to TRBD1. In germline, CDR1 is LGHNA, CDR2 YNFKEQ. CDR3 length equals 16 residues. J lost 0 bases, V lost 0 bases, and 2 bases had no gene match.